This TCR beta chain was retrieved from a study of cytotoxic CD8 clonotypes in ibrutinib-treated CLL. The V gene lost 6 bases and the J gene lost 11 bases, with 26 bases spanning the gap. This CDR3 is built from 16 residues. Germline-derived CDR1 and CDR2 are SNHLY and FYNNEI. The method was immunoSEQ multiplex PCR; TCRdb's version includes in-frame clones alone and lacks a portion of them. The sample records about 120,000 clones, approximately 85% being singletons. The chain couples TRBV2 to TRBJ1-5; D not certain. This receptor was taken from a human donor with chronic lymphocytic leukemia. Here the sequenced sample was PBMCs, taken after 24 months of ibrutinib treatment. The CDR3 DNA is TGTGCCAGCAGAATCCCGGACGGGCACGAGAGCTCGGCCCAGCATTTT. Protein product: CASRIPDGHESSAQHF.